This TCR beta chain comes out of a study of cytomegalovirus exposure and HLA in healthy donors. Broader study findings: The study listed roughly 160 cytomegalovirus-associated TCR beta chains. Rarity characterized most TCR sequences, yet some public TCRs appeared in many donors. Reportedly, cytomegalovirus status was diagnosed with high sensitivity and specificity.

Notes on this clone: Its matching antigen is unknown.

CDR1 is SGHAT, CDR2 FQDESV, per germline (reference sequence). The CDR3 runs 13 residues. Trimming took off 8 bases at V and 1 base at J, with 11 bases between the two ends. The PCR made use of 60 Vbeta and 13 Jbeta primers. In the source study's methods: It was a later analysis that counted 83 million or so unique TCR beta chains, of which about 10 million were shared. Here immunoSEQ multiplex PCR was the method, and the copy in TCRdb shows in-frame clones only, minus some. The V and J calls and clone size are taken from that table; D and trimming were inferred from the DNA. Of fewer than 250,000 clones listed, around 80% are singletons.

The sample taken for sequencing was PBMCs. The TCR comes from a man younger than 30 in good health and CMV-seronegative. V gene TRBV11-1 combines with J gene TRBJ2-5, with a tentative D call TRBD2 (5 bases). This CDR3 is CASSRAGQETQYF. CDR3 bases: TGTGCCAGCTCGCGTGCGGGCCAAGAGACCCAGTACTTC. The complete variable domain, with remaining parts taken from reference TRBV11-1 and TRBJ2-5, reads EAEVAQSPRYKITEKSQAVAFWCDPISGHATLYWYRQILGQGPELLVQFQDESVVDDSQLPKDRFSAERLKGVDSTLKIQPAELGDSAMYLCASSRAGQETQYFGPGTRLLVL.